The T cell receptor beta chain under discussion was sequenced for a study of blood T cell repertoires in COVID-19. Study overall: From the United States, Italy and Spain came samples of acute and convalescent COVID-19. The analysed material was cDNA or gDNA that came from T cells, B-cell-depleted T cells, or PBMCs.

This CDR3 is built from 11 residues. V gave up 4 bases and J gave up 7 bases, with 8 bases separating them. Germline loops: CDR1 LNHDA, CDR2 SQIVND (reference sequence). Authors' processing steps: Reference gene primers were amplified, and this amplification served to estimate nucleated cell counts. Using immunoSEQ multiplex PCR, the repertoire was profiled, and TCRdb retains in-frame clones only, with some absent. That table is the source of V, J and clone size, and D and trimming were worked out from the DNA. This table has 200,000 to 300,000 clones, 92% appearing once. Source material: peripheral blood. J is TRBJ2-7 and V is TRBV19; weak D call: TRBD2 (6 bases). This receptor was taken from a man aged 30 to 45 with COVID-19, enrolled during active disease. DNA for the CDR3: TGTGCCAGTAGTACCCGGGAGGAGCAGTACTTC. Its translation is CASSTREEQYF.